This TCR beta chain was recovered during a study of T cells in Graves' hyperthyroidism and ophthalmopathy. For the study at large: Before treatment of any kind, peripheral blood was taken at initial diagnosis.

Germline assignment: CDR1 MNHNS and CDR2 SASEGT. With 8 bases removed from V and 11 bases from J, the gap between germline ends came to 15 bases. This CDR3 is 11 amino acids long. Researchers amplified the TCR beta CDR3 regions from RNA transcripts. When the TCR CDR3 underwent first-round RT-PCR, the HTBI primer set was used. TCRdb re-derived calls from the multiplex PCR reads in MiXCR, one entry per CDR3 protein. The sample has hundreds of thousands of distinct CDR3 sequences, 14% seen once. This clonotype occurred a few times. The J gene is TRBJ1-2, the V gene TRBV6-1; D uncertain. Source material: blood. This clonotype originated in a woman between 18 and 29 years old with Graves' hyperthyroidism. The CDR3 here is CASALAQPYTF. The CDR3 DNA reads as TGTGCCAGCGCGTTAGCGCAGCCGTACACCTTC.